This record looks at one T cell receptor beta chain sequence and its context. The sample holds a few counts of this clone. Its antigen is not yet known. There are no base qualities to consult, and no much larger clone falls within one base. The CDR3 spans 16 residues, from the cysteine through the phenylalanine. Only the CDR3 region is kept as DNA, spanning 48 bases read in frame from base 1. Based on the germline V gene, the CDR1 and CDR2 sequences are LGHNA and YNFKEQ. Trimming takes 2 bases off V and 2 bases off J; junction bases not matched to a gene: 6. This sample was taken from a study of cytomegalovirus exposure and HLA in healthy donors (dated by TCRdb to between 2016 and 2019). For the study in its entirety: In an earlier analysis of about 560 of the donors, 276 Gb of sequence data and just under 120 million unique TCR beta sequences from approximately 180 million T cells were reported. An early release that covered approximately 600 HLA-typed donors contained approximately 300 gigabases of sequencing data and 65 million to 100 million unique TCR sequences. The genetic ancestry cluster associated with self-reported Caucasian donors included roughly four fifths of the roughly 400 genotyped donors. The study aimed to test whether signatures of past pathogen exposure could be identified by cataloging public T cell receptors. The study used immunosequencing to profile the T cell repertoires of 666 subjects and linked those repertoires to cytomegalovirus serostatus. In addition to the first cohort of 650 to 750 subjects, a separate validation cohort of 120 different subjects was used. The study combined high-throughput TCR immunosequencing, statistical association of individual TCRs with disease status, and machine learning to predict cytomegalovirus infection status. In a later analysis, previously published TCR beta repertoires from 666 donors were re-analyzed and high-resolution HLA genotyping was added so that TCR occurrence patterns could be studied. The later analysis used no new phenotypic data to find candidate immune exposures, relying instead on TCR beta sequences and their occurrence across donors. To decide whether each TCR beta V gene segment behaved as functional or pseudogenic, an earlier analysis of several hundred of the donors relied on high-throughput TCR beta sequencing. Donor age, sex, ethnicity and CMV serostatus were compiled together with the repertoire data. Genome-wide SNP genotypes for about 65% of the 666 donors were used in a later genetic analysis, which treated that subset as a discovery cohort. All discovery cohort repertoires had been generated on a single sequencing platform. Class I and class II HLA loci were covered by the typing at four-digit resolution. The number of donors typed differed by locus, with 629-630 for A, B, C, DRB1 and DQB1, roughly 520 for DQA1, some 570 for DPA1, and around 430 for DPB1. Roughly 5 DR-DQ haplotypes were handled as single units for association and clustering because linkage in the cohort was strong. Across 398 genotyped donors of the cohort, an average of approximately 240,000 unique TCR beta nucleotide sequences per donor were sequenced, and 15% to 20% of those sequences were non-productive. Here is what the overall study found, with its caveats: A later genetic analysis reported fewer N-insertions in productive TCRs among donors in an Asian-associated ancestry cluster than the roughly 620-donor mean. Sequencing depth was assumed to be roughly uniform across donors in the presence/absence analyses, though that assumption may not hold. When HLA alleles, especially DR and DQ, strongly co-occurred, TCR associations were difficult to assign to individual alleles. In both the original and validation cohorts, the classifier was reported to diagnose cytomegalovirus status with high specificity and sensitivity. The only immune exposure information available for the cohort was CMV serostatus. Compared with equally common non-associated chains, HLA-associated TCR beta chains in a later analysis were more clonally expanded and had lower generation probabilities. The 87-base-pair reads could not distinguish some IMGT-functional V segments, including TRBV6-2 and TRBV6-3, so those segments were excluded. A further reported finding was that TCR beta sequences accurately predicted the HLA-A and HLA-B alleles for most subjects in the first cohort. Several of the top co-occurrence clusters appeared to be linked to parvovirus B19, influenza, CMV and Epstein-Barr virus, according to a later analysis. An association between a missense DCLRE1C variant and V-gene and J-gene trimming of TCR beta chains was found in a later genetic analysis and replicated in an independent cohort. Broadly in line with IMGT annotations, most TCR beta V segments showed up in productive rearrangements about 87% or about 30% of the time in an earlier analysis of about 500 of the donors. Most TCR sequences were observed very rarely across donors, whereas some public TCRs were present in many individuals. It was suggested by the authors that the approach could potentially be generalized to other disease states and immunological phenotypes. Most CMV-associated TCR beta chains appeared to be HLA-restricted in a later analysis, and the HLA associations seemed to be driven largely by CMV exposure. Linkage disequilibrium might explain the correlated functional status among segregating V segments, but an unknown experimental factor could not be ruled out. Because counts were too low, 15 to 20 rarely observed V segments, including chromosome 9 orphons, were left out of the earlier analysis of a few hundred of the donors. Because some donors lacked HLA typing at each locus, the association tests relied only on the typed subset. The study gave a list of 150 to 200 TCR beta chains associated with cytomegalovirus. A cluster of highly shared sequence variants was judged likely to be a technical artifact of the sequencing pipeline. In a later analysis, the rate of TCR association differed among HLA loci, with DRB1 alleles having the most associated TCRs and HLA-C alleles having the fewest. The cohort was sequenced for TCR beta chains only, and without alpha or paired-chain data the features that could be detected were limited. In vitro tests confirmed that three of the cytomegalovirus-associated TCR beta chains recognize cytomegalovirus antigens. At a false discovery rate of 0.05, a later analysis linked some 18,000 TCR beta sequences to specific HLA alleles.

The library was built by means of the immunoSEQ multiplex PCR assay. The multiplex PCR relied on a mix of 60 forward primers for TCR Vbeta segments and 13 reverse primers for TCR Jbeta segments. The CDR3 region of rearranged TCR beta genes was amplified from genomic DNA with a multiplex PCR assay. The Illumina HiSeq System was used to sequence the amplified TCR beta libraries as 87-base-pair reads. The authors processed their data as follows. A later analysis counted around 72 million unique TCR beta chains across the 666 repertoires, and roughly 10 million of these chains were shared by at least two donors. Raw reads were error-corrected and collapsed into unique sequences with a nearest-neighbor algorithm that merged closely related sequences to remove PCR and sequencing errors. To assign V, D and J gene segments, CDR3 sequences were aligned to IMGT reference sequences. For a sequence to be retained, at least a six-nucleotide match to both a V gene segment and a J gene segment was required. Rearrangements were called productive when the CDR3 lacked stop codons and stayed in frame with V and J; all others were non-productive. CDR3 was defined by IMGT convention, running from the second conserved V-encoded cysteine to the conserved J-encoded phenylalanine. The earlier analysis of about 590 of the donors excluded sequences that lacked an unambiguous match to a single V gene segment. An earlier analysis of 587 of the donors called V segments functional above 56.7% productive rearrangements and segregating when the between-donor standard deviation exceeded 5%. A statistical classification framework was built to diagnose cytomegalovirus status from the catalog of TCR beta chain sequences. In a later analysis, V and J genes were assigned by comparing TCR nucleotide sequences against IMGT/GENE-DB human TR gene sequences. In a later analysis, CDR3 sequences and most-parsimonious VDJ recombination scenarios were assigned using the TCRdist pipeline. In a later analysis, each TCR beta chain was defined by its CDR3 amino acid sequence together with its V-gene family, and reads lacking a unique V-gene family were excluded. In a later analysis, fewer than 600 highly shared, low-generation-probability nucleotide sequences were removed to address suspected cross-contamination and a sequencing artifact. For each public chain, a later analysis derived a clonal expansion index from normalized ranks of inferred template counts within each repertoire. In a later analysis, generation probabilities were computed with a VDJ recombination model fitted to out-of-frame rearrangements, and the resulting probabilities were checked against IGoR. In a later analysis, hypergeometric tests were used to score TCR-TCR, TCR-HLA and TCR-CMV co-occurrence, with a repertoire-size bias correction applied to TCR pairs. False discovery rates were estimated in a later analysis by permuting HLA or CMV assignments 20 times. A later analysis grouped co-occurring TCRs with DBSCAN, adding TCRdist sequence similarity when clustering within HLA-allele-positive subsets. Repertoires with fewer than 30,000 or more than 120,000 public chains, plus five repertoires with anomalous nucleotide sharing, were excluded from co-occurrence clustering. Drawn from immuneACCESS, this table holds only the in-frame rearrangements with V and J called that TCRdb kept. Clones are partly lost; checked studies trace under half to an unresolved V gene and leave the rest unexplained. V and J calls and clone size follow that table, whereas D and trimming were derived from the DNA. The sample table shows approximately 140,000 clones, and less than 85% are seen once. The ten largest clones add up to over 1.5% of the sample.

The cohort consisted of some 730 healthy bone marrow donors. At the time of sampling, all cohort members were nominally healthy, though unrecorded immune exposures were likely present. The donor was CMV seronegative and belonged to the group of 380 or so seronegative cohort members. A peripheral blood sample was collected from each donor, and TCR beta sequencing was performed on peripheral blood mononuclear cells. The Qiagen DNeasy Blood Extraction Kit was used to extract genomic DNA from the blood cell samples. This clonotype originated in a man aged 40-55 years in good health and CMV-seronegative. The chain employs TRBV4-2 and TRBJ2-1; 7 of the junction bases match TRBD1. Sequenced: PBMCs. The nucleotide sequence is given as TGTGCCAGCAGCCAATCAGGACAGGTGGCCTACAATGAGCAGTTCTTC. Translation gives CASSQSGQVAYNEQFF.